The next 27 T cell receptor beta chains were all read from a single sample in a study of cytomegalovirus exposure and HLA in healthy donors. Amplification used 60 Vbeta primers and 13 Jbeta primers. Sequenced by immunoSEQ multiplex PCR; TCRdb stores in-frame clones only, minus some. The sample lists fewer than 200,000 clones; 73% were seen once. Sequences were obtained from PBMCs. These TCRs come from a woman aged 25-40 years in good health and CMV-seronegative.

The rearrangement uses TRBV7-2 and TRBJ2-7; 7 positions agree with TRBD2. The CDR3 sequence is 15 residues long. V lost 3 bases, J lost 6 bases, and 11 bases stayed unmatched. Per the germline V gene, CDR1 is SGHTA and CDR2 is FQGNSA. The CDR3 region is CASSFGLVGGPEQYF. CDR3 nucleotides: TGTGCCAGCAGCTTTGGACTAGTGGGAGGACCCGAGCAGTACTTC.

This clone was recorded a few times. V usage is TRBV6-5 and J usage is TRBJ1-1, with D perhaps TRBD1 (5 bases). Trimming took 7 bases from V and 3 from J, leaving 15 bases between them. The CDR3 runs 14 residues. Germline CDR1 MNHEY, CDR2 SVGAGI. CDR3 in amino acids: CASMRNRGYTEAFF. CDR3 sequence (DNA): TGTGCCAGCATGCGGAACCGGGGGTACACTGAAGCTTTCTTT.

This chain connects TRBV28 to TRBJ2-3, with 8 bases identical to TRBD2. Germline CDR1 MDHEN, CDR2 SYDVKM. Trimming cost V 4 bases and J 4 bases; bases outside gene matches: 13. This CDR3 spans 17 amino acids. CDR3 in amino acids: CASSSRRGGSGPDTQYF. The CDR3 nucleotides are TGTGCCAGCAGTTCCCGTCGGGGGGGGAGTGGGCCAGATACGCAGTATTTT.

This clone was observed a few times. The chain carries TRBV6-6 and TRBJ1-4, with D unclear. V was cut by 10 bases and J by 7 bases, with 13 bases left in between. Per the germline V gene, CDR1 is MNHNY and CDR2 is SVGAGI (reference sequence). The CDR3 covers 12 residues. The CDR3, as DNA: TGTGCCACCACCCTACGGGGTGAAAAACTGTTTTTT. It yields the protein CATTLRGEKLFF.

Details on this clone: Other DNA variants within this sample encode the same CDR3. The rearrangement links TRBV5-1 to TRBJ1-2; unclear D gene. The V end was cut by 0 bases, the J end by 2 bases, with 8 bases between. CDR1 and CDR2 (germline): SGHRS, YFSETQ. There are 14 residues in the CDR3. In DNA, the CDR3 is TGCGCCAGCAGCTTGGGTACGGGGAACTATGGCTACACCTTC. Translated, it gives CASSLGTGNYGYTF.

The chain combines TRBV11-2 with TRBJ2-2; the match to TRBD1 covers 10 bases. This CDR3 comprises 19 residues. CDR1 and CDR2 from the germline V gene are SGHAT and FQNNGV. Trimming took 2 bases from V and 5 from J; bases not matched to a gene: 14. In DNA form, the CDR3 reads TGTGCCAGCAGCTTATTTCAAGACAGGGGGCGCTTTTTTACCGGGGAGCTGTTTTTT. It translates to CASSLFQDRGRFFTGELFF.

In its sample, this clone was seen a few times. The chain has TRBV27 and TRBJ1-1; unclear D gene. The CDR3 loop spans 13 amino acids. Trimming took 7 bases from V and 3 from J, leaving 12 bases between them. The germline V gene has CDR1 MNHEY and CDR2 SMNVEV (reference sequence). The CDR3 spells CASTSSLYTEAFF. The DNA of the CDR3 is TGTGCCAGCACCTCGTCCCTATACACTGAAGCTTTCTTT.

The chain uses TRBV4-1 and TRBJ1-1; D gene unclear. The V and J ends lost 3 bases and 0 bases respectively, with 8 bases between them. In germline, CDR1 is MGHRA, CDR2 YSYEKL. CDR3 size: 14 residues. This CDR3 is CASSQPTMNTEAFF. Written as DNA, the CDR3 is TGCGCCAGCAGCCAGCCTACTATGAACACTGAAGCTTTCTTT.

This chain joins TRBV5-4 and TRBJ2-5; 8 bases map to TRBD1. The tail of the sequence fits TRBJ2-7 better, so the J call may be wrong. The germline V gene encodes CDR1 SGHNT and CDR2 YYREEE (reference sequence). CDR3 size: 14 residues. CDR3 sequence: CASSLGQGSNEQYF. The CDR3, as DNA: TGTGCCAGCAGCTTGGGACAGGGGAGCAACGAGCAGTACTTC.

This chain connects TRBV6-1 to TRBJ1-6; 7 nucleotides align to TRBD1. Germline-derived CDR1 and CDR2 are MNHNS and SASEGT. The junction had 7 bases not matched to a gene; V was cut back by 4 bases and J by 7 bases. This CDR3 region has 15 residues. CDR3 DNA: TGTGCCAGCAGTGGTAGACAGGGCCTGAATTCACCCCTCCACTTT. Protein product: CASSGRQGLNSPLHF.

With respect to this clone: Other DNA sequences of this sample code for an identical CDR3. J is TRBJ2-1 and V is TRBV7-9; 10 positions match TRBD2. The trim removed 5 bases at V and 4 bases at J, leaving 2 bases unmatched. Germline CDR1 is SEHNR and CDR2 is FQNEAQ (reference sequence). This CDR3 comprises 14 residues. The CDR3 is CASSTSGKYNEQFF. For the CDR3, the DNA is TGTGCCAGCAGCACTAGCGGGAAGTACAATGAGCAGTTCTTC.

V usage is TRBV30 and J usage is TRBJ2-7; 7 nucleotides match TRBD1. CDR3 length: 11 residues. J lost 6 bases, V lost 3 bases, and 2 bases had no gene match. The germline V gene has CDR1 GTSNPN and CDR2 SVGIG (reference sequence). CDR3 in DNA: TGTGCCTGGAGACAGGGGATCGAGCAGTACTTC. Protein product: CAWRQGIEQYF.

The chain employs TRBV15 and TRBJ2-7, with TRBD1 matching 8 bases. The CDR3 covers 14 residues. V trimming: 4 bases; J trimming: 3 bases; junction bases outside the gene matches: 5. Per the germline V gene, CDR1 is LNHNV and CDR2 is YYDKDF (reference sequence). The chain's CDR3 is CATSTQGAGYEQYF. The CDR3 coding sequence is TGTGCCACCAGCACCCAGGGGGCTGGCTACGAGCAGTACTTC.

V gene TRBV5-1 combines with J gene TRBJ2-2; 8 nucleotides agree with TRBD2. This CDR3 contains 16 residues. J gave up 4 bases and V 0 bases, and 5 bases lay outside the gene matches. Germline CDR1 and CDR2: SGHRS and YFSETQ. In DNA, the CDR3 is TGCGCCAGCAGCTTGGTACCGGGACTAGTCACCGGGGAGCTGTTTTTT. Protein sequence: CASSLVPGLVTGELFF.

A single count supports this clone. Within the sample, other DNA sequences also encode this same CDR3. The chain employs TRBV18 and TRBJ1-5; 8 nucleotides line up with TRBD1. CDR1 is KGHSH and CDR2 is LQKENI in the germline V gene. Unmatched junction bases numbered 3, after V lost 4 bases and J lost 1 base. This CDR3 region has 15 residues. DNA of the CDR3: TGTGCCAGCTCACGAGGACAGGGCAGCAATCAGCCCCAGCATTTT. The encoded protein is CASSRGQGSNQPQHF.

In this sample, this clone turned up a few times. The chain combines TRBV7-8 with TRBJ2-7, with 7 bases aligning to TRBD1. This CDR3 is 22 amino acids long. Germline V lookup: CDR1 SGHVS, CDR2 FQNEAQ. Germline trimming cut 7 bases from V and 3 bases from J; bases unmatched to any gene: 33. CDR3: CASNSSCIGQVVEREVRYEQYF. CDR3 coding DNA: TGTGCCAGCAACTCTTCCTGTATAGGACAGGTTGTGGAACGTGAGGTCCGCTACGAGCAGTACTTC.

The chain couples TRBV9 to TRBJ1-1, with 9 bases fitting TRBD1. The V gene's germline CDR1 is SGDLS and CDR2 YYNGEE. This CDR3 region has 14 residues. V lost 4 bases and J lost 5; bases outside the gene matches: 6. The CDR3 protein is CASSTGTGRTEAFF. In DNA, the CDR3 is TGTGCCAGCAGCACCGGGACAGGGAGAACTGAAGCTTTCTTT.

The V gene is TRBV5-1, the J gene TRBJ2-5, with D tentatively TRBD1 (6 bases). The V gene's germline CDR1 is SGHRS and CDR2 YFSETQ. This CDR3 comprises 13 residues. Trimming pared 4 bases from V and 4 bases from J, leaving 11 bases between. CDR3 in amino acids: CASSGDTPETQYF. For the CDR3, the DNA is TGCGCCAGCAGCGGGGACACTCCAGAGACCCAGTACTTC.

The rearrangement joins TRBV6-5 to TRBJ2-1; 9 positions match TRBD2. The CDR3 runs to 14 residues. V lost 3 bases, J lost 10 bases, and 7 bases stayed unmatched. Per germline, CDR1 MNHEY and CDR2 SVGAGI. CDR3 sequence reads: CASSYSLAGNEQFF. DNA of the CDR3: TGTGCCAGCAGTTATAGCCTAGCGGGGAACGAGCAGTTCTTC.

The chain employs TRBV19 and TRBJ2-3, with 8 bases that match TRBD1. CDR3 size: 12 residues. The germline gives CDR1 LNHDA, CDR2 SQIVND (reference sequence). V lost 5 bases and J lost 14; bases outside the gene matches: 9. The CDR3 is CASSLPDRDRYF. The CDR3 DNA reads as TGTGCCAGTAGTCTCCCGGACAGGGATCGGTATTTT.

Here the CDR3 DNA reads TGTGCCTGGGGGGGACCCCAGGGGGCTCGTCAGCCCCAGCATTTT. This codes for CAWGGPQGARQPQHF. The V call is TRBV30, the J call TRBJ1-5; 8 bases agree with TRBD1. The CDR3 has 15 residues. CDR1 GTSNPN and CDR2 SVGIG come from the germline V gene (reference sequence). The V and J ends lost 5 bases and 6 bases, in that order; junction bases with no gene match: 12.

This chain uses TRBV27 with TRBJ1-4, with 8 bases lining up with TRBD1. There are 15 residues in the CDR3. The junction had 6 bases not matched to a gene; V was cut back by 2 bases and J by 7 bases. Germline CDR1 MNHEY, CDR2 SMNVEV (reference sequence). The CDR3 nucleotides are TGTGCCAGCAGTTTAGGAGGACAGGGAGGTGAAAAACTGTTTTTT. It specifies CASSLGGQGGEKLFF.

The chain uses TRBV10-3 and TRBJ2-1; 13 bases align to TRBD2. This CDR3 spans 16 amino acids. Germline-derived CDR1 and CDR2 are ENHRY and SYGVKD. J gave up 5 bases and V 2 bases, and 3 bases lay outside the gene matches. This CDR3 is CAISETLAGGNNEQFF. The CDR3 DNA reads TGTGCCATCAGTGAGACACTAGCGGGGGGGAACAATGAGCAGTTCTTC.

The chain couples TRBV19 to TRBJ1-4; 7 bases are a match to TRBD1. With V trimmed by 4 bases and J by 3 bases, 2 bases remained unmatched. Germline CDR1 and CDR2: LNHDA and SQIVND (reference sequence). This CDR3 has 14 residues. CDR3 loop: CASSRQGPNEKLFF. The CDR3 nucleotides read TGTGCCAGTAGTAGACAGGGCCCTAATGAAAAACTGTTTTTT.

The chain recombines TRBV29-1 with TRBJ1-1; D might be TRBD1 (5 bases). Trimming took off 0 bases at V and 5 bases at J, with 13 bases between the two ends. The CDR3 sequence is 14 residues long. Germline lookup yields CDR1 SQVTM and CDR2 ANQGSEA. As DNA, the CDR3 is TGCAGCGTTGAAGATCTACAGAGACAGACTGAAGCTTTCTTT. Amino acid sequence: CSVEDLQRQTEAFF.

V usage is TRBV25-1 and J usage is TRBJ1-1; tentative D call: TRBD1 (6 bases). Looked up from germline, CDR1 is MGHDK and CDR2 is SYGVNS. This CDR3 is built from 17 residues. Trimming pared 0 bases from V and 2 bases from J, leaving 16 bases between. In nucleotides, the CDR3 is TGTGCCAGCAGTGAATATAAGACAGGCCTCAGAAACACTGAAGCTTTCTTT. Amino acid sequence: CASSEYKTGLRNTEAFF.

The genes are TRBV11-3 and TRBJ1-3, with D perhaps TRBD1 (6 bases). The V and J ends lost 4 bases and 0 bases respectively, with 13 bases between them. The length of the CDR3 is 16 residues. In germline, CDR1 is SGHNT, CDR2 YENEEA. CDR3 nucleotide sequence: TGTGCCAGCAGCTCAGCCCAGGGGACCTCTGGAAACACCATATATTTT. Its protein product is CASSSAQGTSGNTIYF.